These 3 T cell receptor beta chains were sequenced from one sample in a study of T-cell reconstitution after alpha-beta-depleted transplantation in children. Unique molecular identifiers were incorporated during preparation of the TCRbeta library. Via MiXCR, TCRdb re-called the PCR reads, giving one row per CDR3 protein. This sample has more than 250,000 distinct CDR3 sequences, with 9.9% found just once. This specimen consisted of PBMCs from the stem cell graft donor, obtained from the stem cell graft. The receptors here all came from a human donor who donated a stem cell graft to a child with SCID.

This clonotype was counted ten times or more. CDR3 in amino acids: CASWSSREQETQYF. CDR3 DNA sequence: TGTGCCAGCTGGAGCTCCAGGGAACAAGAGACCCAGTACTTC. This chain joins TRBV7-9 and TRBJ2-5; a possible D gene is TRBD1 (5 bases). Germline CDR1 is SEHNR and CDR2 is FQNEAQ (reference sequence). CDR3 length: 14 amino acids. V gave up 8 bases and J gave up 2 bases, with 15 bases separating them. Full variable domain (missing parts from reference TRBV7-9 and TRBJ2-5): DTGVSQNPRHKITKRGQNVTFRCDPISEHNRLYWYRQTLGQGPEFLTYFQNEAQLEKSRLLSDRFSAERPKGSFSTLEIQRTEQGDSAMYLCASWSSREQETQYFGPGTRLLVL.

The rearrangement links TRBV20-1 to TRBJ2-7; TRBD2 aligns across 8 bases. This CDR3 comprises 13 residues. The germline gives CDR1 DFQATT, CDR2 SNEGSKA (reference sequence). V trimming: 8 bases; J trimming: 3 bases; junction bases outside the gene matches: 9. The CDR3 coding sequence is TGCAGTTCCATGGCGGGGGGCAGCTACGAGCAGTACTTC. It translates to CSSMAGGSYEQYF.

This chain uses TRBV7-9 with TRBJ2-5; D is unclear. Germline V lookup: CDR1 SEHNR, CDR2 FQNEAQ (reference sequence). V was trimmed by 2 bases and J by 1 base, leaving 8 bases between them. The CDR3 runs to 14 residues. As DNA, the CDR3 is TGTGCCAGCAGCTTACAGAATCTCCAAGAGACCCAGTACTTC. It codes for CASSLQNLQETQYF.